One and the same sample provided the 27 T cell receptor beta chains below, sequenced in a study of regulatory T cells in long-lasting Graves disease. Construction of the TCR beta libraries employed iRepertoire HTBI primers in conjunction with Arm-PCR of CDR3 regions. Each CDR3 protein gets one entry after TCRdb re-called the multiplex PCR reads with MiXCR. The sample includes 550,000 or so distinct CDR3 sequences, about 12% of them seen just once. As for time point: newly diagnosed GD, antithyroid drugs for less than 3 months. Isolated PBMC RNA provided the starting material for the TCR library. These same records also appear under a second study, on T cells in Graves' hyperthyroidism and ophthalmopathy.

This specimen was peripheral blood mononuclear cells (PBMCs), taken at new diagnosis, from a patient treated with antithyroid drugs. The receptors shown here come from a woman aged 25-40 years with Graves disease.

This clonotype was found many times. The chain combines TRBV27 with TRBJ2-7; D is unclear. The germline V gene has CDR1 MNHEY and CDR2 SMNVEV (reference sequence). The V and J ends lost 2 bases and 0 bases respectively, with 8 bases between them. The CDR3 has 14 amino acids. The CDR3 coding sequence is TGTGCCAGCAGTTTAGCGGAAGGCTCCTACGAGCAGTACTTC. It encodes CASSLAEGSYEQYF.

The sample holds one count of this clonotype. A much larger clone lies one base from this, so it may be a read error. The chain uses TRBV11-2 and TRBJ2-5; 7 bases match TRBD1. V trimming: 5 bases; J trimming: 1 base; junction bases outside the gene matches: 10. CDR3 length: 16 residues. CDR1 SGHAT and CDR2 FQNNGV come from the germline V gene. DNA for the CDR3: TGTGCCAGCAGCCAGACAGGGACGCTTCTCCAAGAGACCCAGTACTTC. Encoded protein: CASSQTGTLLQETQYF.

This clonotype appeared many times. The genes are TRBV28 and TRBJ2-3, with a tentative D call TRBD2 (6 bases). The ends were cut back, 6 bases at V and 0 bases at J, with 22 bases in the middle. The CDR3 is made up of 18 amino acids. Looked up from germline, CDR1 is MDHEN and CDR2 is SYDVKM. The CDR3 loop reads CASRSGGLVLYSTDTQYF. CDR3 nucleotides: TGTGCCAGCAGATCCGGGGGACTTGTACTTTATAGCACAGATACGCAGTATTTT.

A word on this clonotype: Sequence at one end of the junction differs from germline and may be a read error. This chain connects TRBV29-1 to TRBJ1-1; D call uncertain. This CDR3 comprises 13 residues. Germline V gene sequence: CDR1 SQVTM, CDR2 ANQGSEA. The CDR3 loop reads CSVEKFYDTEAFF. The CDR3 DNA follows: TGCAGCGTTGAAAAGTTCTACGACACCGAAGCTTTCTTT.

This clonotype was counted at least ten times. The chain uses TRBV9 and TRBJ2-1; 9 bases map to TRBD2. CDR3 length: 19 amino acids. V was pared by 0 bases and J by 6 bases, with 16 bases of the junction left unmatched. The germline V gene has CDR1 SGDLS and CDR2 YYNGEE. CDR3 residues: CASSVDSGVASGIFNEQFF. The CDR3 DNA is TGTGCCAGCAGCGTAGATTCGGGTGTGGCTAGCGGGATTTTCAATGAGCAGTTCTTC. The full variable domain, with the rest looked up from reference TRBV9 and TRBJ2-1, is DSGVTQTPKHLITATGQRVTLRCSPRSGDLSVYWYQQSLDQGLQFLIQYYNGEERAKGNILERFSAQQFPDLHSELNLSSLELGDSALYFCASSVDSGVASGIFNEQFFGPGTRLTVL.

This clonotype was recorded many times. The chain has TRBV11-2 and TRBJ2-5, with D hard to call. V lost 6 bases to trimming and J lost 5 bases, with 10 bases between them. CDR1 is SGHAT, CDR2 FQNNGV, per germline. This CDR3 region has 12 residues. This CDR3 is CASSFAVETQYF. In nucleotides, the CDR3 is TGTGCCAGCAGTTTCGCGGTCGAGACCCAGTACTTC.

This clonotype has ten or more counts. The chain combines TRBV3-1 with TRBJ1-1; unclear D gene. The V gene's germline CDR1 is LGHDT and CDR2 YNNKEL (reference sequence). V shed 4 bases and J shed 6 bases, with 18 bases lying between them. The CDR3 runs to 15 residues. CDR3 residues: CASSLHSVGLAEAFF. CDR3 sequence (DNA): TGTGCCAGCAGCCTTCATTCAGTGGGCTTAGCTGAAGCTTTCTTT.

The count of this clonotype is one. The chain links TRBV9 to TRBJ2-1; either TRBD1 or TRBD2 may supply D (5 bases each). Germline loops: CDR1 SGDLS, CDR2 YYNGEE. The CDR3 has 17 residues. Trimming stripped 3 bases from V and 8 bases from J, with 24 bases between. The CDR3: CASSEGSVGAGLDEQFF. The CDR3 coding sequence is TGTGCCAGCAGCGAGGGGTCCGTCGGGGCGGGTTTAGATGAGCAGTTCTTC.

This clonotype was seen repeatedly, ten times or more. V gene TRBV19 combines with J gene TRBJ1-4; a weak D match, TRBD1 (6 bases). Trimming cost V 7 bases and J 8 bases, with 17 bases left between them. Per germline, CDR1 LNHDA and CDR2 SQIVND (reference sequence). This CDR3 region has 14 residues. Here the CDR3 reads CASTFNRVGEKLFF. In DNA form, the CDR3 reads TGTGCCAGTACCTTTAACAGGGTTGGGGAAAAACTGTTTTTT.

This chain connects TRBV19 to TRBJ1-2; TRBD1 agrees at 7 bases. V lost 5 bases and J lost 7; bases outside the gene matches: 10. The CDR3 is 14 amino acids. Germline loops: CDR1 LNHDA, CDR2 SQIVND (reference sequence). This CDR3 reads CASSPRGGLFGYTF. The CDR3 DNA reads as TGTGCCAGTAGTCCTCGAGGGGGCCTCTTTGGCTACACCTTC. The full variable domain, rest sourced from reference TRBV19 and TRBJ1-2, is DGGITQSPKYLFRKEGQNVTLSCEQNLNHDAMYWYRQDPGQGLRLIYYSQIVNDFQKGDIAEGYSVSREKKESFPLTVTSAQKNPTAFYLCASSPRGGLFGYTFGSGTRLTVV.

This clonotype was seen only a few times. This clone may be a read error of a much larger clone one base away. V gene TRBV12-3 or TRBV12-4 combines with J gene TRBJ1-1; D is ambiguous. Trimming took off 5 bases at V and 8 bases at J, with 12 bases between the two ends. The length of the CDR3 is 12 residues. This CDR3 reads CASSVGISEAFF. Here the CDR3 DNA reads TGTGCCAGCAGTGTAGGTATTTCCGAAGCTTTCTTT.

This clonotype was counted ten times or more. This sequence joins TRBV28 and TRBJ1-1; D ambiguous. Trimming left V 2 bases short and J 0 bases short, with 10 bases between. Germline CDR1 MDHEN, CDR2 SYDVKM. The CDR3 loop spans 15 amino acids. CDR3 in DNA: TGTGCCAGCAGTTTACACGAGCCCCTGAACACTGAAGCTTTCTTT. Translated: CASSLHEPLNTEAFF.

The sample holds many counts of this clonotype. This sequence joins TRBV10-3 and TRBJ1-4; no definite D call. This CDR3 is 15 amino acids long. Germline V lookup: CDR1 ENHRY, CDR2 SYGVKD. V was clipped by 3 bases and J by 0 bases, with 8 bases between them. DNA for the CDR3: TGTGCCATCAGTGATGTGGGAACAACTAATGAAAAACTGTTTTTT. This translates into CAISDVGTTNEKLFF.

Concerning this clonotype: A much larger clone is a single base away; this may be a read error. The V and J genes are TRBV2 and TRBJ1-5; the match to TRBD1 covers 10 bases. Per the germline V gene, CDR1 is SNHLY and CDR2 is FYNNEI. The CDR3 runs 17 residues. CDR3 nucleotides: TGTGCCAGCAGCCCCGGGACAGGGGCTCATAGCAGTCAGCCCCAGCATTTT. Its protein product is CASSPGTGAHSSQPQHF.

This clonotype came up many times. This chain connects TRBV7-3 to TRBJ2-1; 7 nucleotides line up with TRBD1. Germline CDR1 SGHTA, CDR2 FQGTGA. This CDR3 has 14 residues. V trimming: 4 bases; J trimming: 9 bases; junction bases outside the gene matches: 9. This chain's CDR3 is CASSSTGTESEQFF. DNA of the CDR3: TGTGCCAGCAGCTCAACCGGGACAGAGAGTGAGCAGTTCTTC.

This chain uses TRBV28 with TRBJ1-2; the D is unclear. This CDR3 is 15 amino acids long. Germline V gene lookup returns CDR1 MDHEN and CDR2 SYDVKM. V gave up 0 bases and J gave up 1 base, with 9 bases separating them. CDR3 protein: CASSLWREVNYGYTF. DNA for the CDR3: TGTGCCAGCAGTTTATGGAGGGAAGTTAACTATGGCTACACCTTC.

This clonotype appeared many times. The rearrangement joins TRBV19 to TRBJ1-2; 10 bases line up with TRBD1. J was trimmed by 6 bases and V by 4 bases; bases with no gene match: 8. This CDR3 has 15 residues. From germline, CDR1 is LNHDA and CDR2 SQIVND (reference sequence). CDR3 sequence reads: CASSTRTGGFDGYTF. DNA for the CDR3: TGTGCCAGTAGTACCCGGACAGGGGGGTTTGATGGCTACACCTTC.

The chain links TRBV4-1 to TRBJ2-1; 7 bases match TRBD2. CDR3 length equals 16 residues. The junction had 4 bases not matched to a gene; V was cut back by 1 base and J by 1 base. Germline V lookup: CDR1 MGHRA, CDR2 YSYEKL. CDR3 residues: CASSQALADSYNEQFF. The DNA of the CDR3 is TGCGCCAGCAGCCAAGCTCTAGCGGATTCCTACAATGAGCAGTTCTTC.

This clonotype was counted many times. The V call is TRBV12-3 or TRBV12-4, the J call TRBJ1-6; 11 bases fit TRBD1. The CDR3 length is 16 residues. V was pared by 6 bases and J by 10 bases, with 11 bases of the junction left unmatched. The CDR3 reads CASSRLGQGASSPLHF. The DNA of the CDR3 is TGTGCCAGCAGCCGACTAGGACAGGGGGCCAGCTCACCCCTCCACTTT.

This clonotype was counted at least ten times. The chain recombines TRBV12-3 or TRBV12-4 with TRBJ2-3, with unresolved D. The CDR3 contains 14 residues. V shed 7 bases and J shed 1 base, with 12 bases lying between them. The CDR3 DNA sequence: TGTGCCAGCACCGTAACGGGCCGCACAGATACGCAGTATTTT. It codes for CASTVTGRTDTQYF.

There are a few counts of this clonotype. One end of the junction is discordant with germline, which a read error may explain. The chain joins TRBV20-1 to TRBJ2-5; TRBD2 matches 16 bases. This CDR3 spans 15 amino acids. The V gene's germline CDR1 is DFQATT and CDR2 SNEGSKA (reference sequence). The CDR3 sequence: CSAGTSGRVRETQHF. The CDR3 nucleotides read TGCAGTGCCGGGACTAGCGGGAGGGTGAGGGAGACCCAGCACTTC.

This clonotype showed up many times. The CDR3 loop is CASSEPGLEQYF. For the CDR3, the DNA is TGCGCCAGCAGCGAACCGGGCCTCGAGCAGTACTTC. The chain has TRBV5-1 and TRBJ2-7; no firm D call. V was trimmed by 4 bases and J by 6 bases, leaving 11 bases between them. The CDR3 length is 12 residues. The germline V gene encodes CDR1 SGHRS and CDR2 YFSETQ.

In its sample, this clonotype was seen a few times. This rearrangement joins TRBV20-1 to TRBJ2-2; TRBD1 is a possible D gene (6 bases). V was pared by 3 bases and J by 4 bases, with 21 bases between. The germline CDR1 and CDR2 sequences are DFQATT and SNEGSKA (reference sequence). The CDR3 totals 17 residues. The CDR3 loop reads CSASSFWKTDSTGELFF. DNA of the CDR3: TGCAGTGCTAGTTCGTTTTGGAAAACGGACAGCACCGGGGAGCTGTTTTTT.

Regarding this clonotype: Its ends do not fully match the called genes, so a read error is possible. The chain links TRBV11-2 to TRBJ1-1; the D gene is possibly TRBD1 (6 bases). CDR3 length: 12 amino acids. CDR1 and CDR2 from the germline V gene are SGHAT and FQNNGV. The CDR3 loop is CASSSRGAEAFF. DNA of the CDR3: TGTGCCAGCAGCTCGCGGGGGGCTGAAGCCTTCTTT.

This clonotype was observed at least ten times. CDR3 in DNA: TGTGCCAGCAGTTACAAGGCAGGACTAGCCAAAAACATTCAGTACTTC. Protein: CASSYKAGLAKNIQYF. The rearrangement links TRBV6-2 or TRBV6-3 to TRBJ2-4; TRBD2 might be the D (5 bases). Germline loops: CDR1 MNHEY, CDR2 SVGEGT. V lost 2 bases to trimming and J lost 0 bases, with 11 bases between them. This CDR3 spans 16 amino acids.

This clonotype was detected many times. The chain couples TRBV10-3 to TRBJ1-1; 8 positions agree with TRBD1. J lost 1 base, V lost 10 bases, and 5 bases had no gene match. Germline V lookup: CDR1 ENHRY, CDR2 SYGVKD. The CDR3 length is 13 residues. CDR3 amino acids: CATRTGSNTEAFF. The CDR3 DNA sequence: TGTGCCACCCGGACAGGGTCGAACACTGAAGCTTTCTTT.

This clonotype turned up a few times. This chain connects TRBV19 to TRBJ1-3; D call uncertain. Germline V gene sequence: CDR1 LNHDA, CDR2 SQIVND (reference sequence). Trimming left V 0 bases short and J 0 bases short, with 12 bases between. The CDR3 runs 17 residues. Here the CDR3 DNA reads TGTGCCAGTAGTATAGATCCCCCCTATTACTCTGGAAACACCATATATTTT. Protein: CASSIDPPYYSGNTIYF.